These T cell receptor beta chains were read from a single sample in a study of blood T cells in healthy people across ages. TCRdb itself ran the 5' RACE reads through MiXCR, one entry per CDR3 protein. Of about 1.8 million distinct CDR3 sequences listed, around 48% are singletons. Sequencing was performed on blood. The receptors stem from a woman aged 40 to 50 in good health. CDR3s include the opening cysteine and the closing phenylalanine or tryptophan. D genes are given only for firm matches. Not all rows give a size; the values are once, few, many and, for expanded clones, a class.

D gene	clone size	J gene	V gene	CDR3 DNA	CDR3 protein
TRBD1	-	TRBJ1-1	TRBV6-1	TGTGCCAGCAGTCCTAGGACAGGGGTCGTAAAAAGGTCTGAAGCTTTCTTT	CASSPRTGVVKRSEAFF
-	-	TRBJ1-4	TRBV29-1	TGCAGCACACAGGGCCCCGCGTTGGGGGAACTGTTTTTT	CSTQGPALGELFF
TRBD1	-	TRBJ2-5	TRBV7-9	TGTGCCAGCAGCTTAGCGAGGACAGGGGATATCCAAGAGACCCAGTACTTC	CASSLARTGDIQETQYF
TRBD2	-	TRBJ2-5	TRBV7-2	TGTGCCAGCACTGGTAGCGGGGGCTTTTACCAAGAGACCCAGTACTTC	CASTGSGGFYQETQYF
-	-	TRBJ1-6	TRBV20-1	TGCAGTGCTAGAGATCCTAGGACGAAGGTCTCCTATAATTCACCCCTCCACTTT	CSARDPRTKVSYNSPLHF
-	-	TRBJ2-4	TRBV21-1	TGTGCCAGCAGCAAGGGGGAGGCCAAAGACATTCAGTACTTC	CASSKGEAKDIQYF
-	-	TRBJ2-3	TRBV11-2	TGTGCCAGCAGCTTACGGGGGACTCAAATGGGGGATACGCAGTATTTT	CASSLRGTQMGDTQYF
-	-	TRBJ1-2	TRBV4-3	TGCGCCAGCAGCCAGCCCCACAGGTCAGATGGCTACACCTTC	CASSQPHRSDGYTF
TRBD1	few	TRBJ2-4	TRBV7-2	TGTGCCAGCAGCTTATCAGGACAGGGACTTGGCATTCAGTACTTC	CASSLSGQGLGIQYF
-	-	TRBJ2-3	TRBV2	TGTGCCAGCAAAGTGGGGGGGCTCAGCACAGATACGCAGTATTTT	CASKVGGLSTDTQYF
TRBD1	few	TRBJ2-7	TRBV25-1	TGTGCCAGCAGTGAATGGGGACAGGGAAGGTCCTACGAGCAGTACTTC	CASSEWGQGRSYEQYF
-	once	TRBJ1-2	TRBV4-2	TGTGCCAGCAGCCAAGAGGGAAGGATGGGTAACTATGGCTACACCTTC	CASSQEGRMGNYGYTF
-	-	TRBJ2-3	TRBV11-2	TGTGCCAGCAGCTTAGCGGTTGAGGGGCGAAGCTTCACAGATACGCAGTATTTT	CASSLAVEGRSFTDTQYF
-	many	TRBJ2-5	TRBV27	TGTGCCAGCAGTTTCGCCAGGCAAGAGACCCAGTACTTC	CASSFARQETQYF
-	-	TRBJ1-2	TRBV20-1	TGCAGTGCCTACAGCGGGGTTAACTATGGCTACACCTTC	CSAYSGVNYGYTF
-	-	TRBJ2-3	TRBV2	TGTGCCAGCGGGCCGCTCAACCCTGGAACAGATACGCAGTATTTT	CASGPLNPGTDTQYF
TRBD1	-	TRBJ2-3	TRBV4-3	TGCGCCAGCAGCCAAGAAAGGGACAGGGGGTCAGATACGCAGTATTTT	CASSQERDRGSDTQYF
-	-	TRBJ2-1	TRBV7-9	TGTGCCAGCAGCTTAGACCGCGGACGGGGGGCTGAGCAGTTCTTC	CASSLDRGRGAEQFF
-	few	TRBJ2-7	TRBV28	TGTGCCAGCAAGACCTTGGGGTTCTCCTACGAGCAGTACTTC	CASKTLGFSYEQYF
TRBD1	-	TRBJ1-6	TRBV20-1	TGCAGTGCTACGCGGGACAGCCCGAGCTCCTATAATTCACCCCTCCACTTT	CSATRDSPSSYNSPLHF
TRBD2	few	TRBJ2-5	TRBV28	TGTGCCAGCAGTTTGGTAGCGGGGGGTATAGAGACCCAGTACTTC	CASSLVAGGIETQYF
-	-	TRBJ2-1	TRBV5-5	TGTGCCAGCAGACAACTGACAACTACAAGACACAGTGAGCAGTTCTTC	CASRQLTTTRHSEQFF
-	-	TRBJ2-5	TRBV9	TGTGCCAGCAGCCCCGACCCGCGGCCTCTTCGGGAGACCCAGTACTTC	CASSPDPRPLRETQYF
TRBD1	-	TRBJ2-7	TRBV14	TGTGCCAGCAGCCAGATCAGGGGGAACGAGCAGTACTTC	CASSQIRGNEQYF